This entry lists 17 T cell receptor beta chains sequenced from one sample in a study of cytomegalovirus exposure and HLA in healthy donors (dated by TCRdb to about 2017). Library construction relied on the immunoSEQ multiplex PCR assay. For the multiplex PCR, a mixture combining 60 forward primers for TCR Vbeta segments and 13 reverse primers for TCR Jbeta segments was used. Drawn from immuneACCESS, this table holds only the in-frame rearrangements with V and J called that TCRdb kept. Clones are partly lost; checked studies trace under half to an unresolved V gene and leave the rest unexplained. The sample table records about 150,000 clones; roughly 80% of these occur just once. The top ten clonotypes cover 2% to 3% of the sample. Sequencing used PBMCs. The receptors were sampled from a male donor in good health and CMV-seronegative.

The chain has TRBV7-3 and TRBJ2-3; D possibly corresponds to TRBD2 (7 bases). The V end lost 3 bases, the J end lost 2 bases, and 12 bases lay between the germline ends. Germline-derived CDR1 and CDR2 are SGHTA and FQGTGA. The CDR3 runs to 15 residues. The CDR3 DNA reads TGTGCCAGCAGCTTTGAGGGGGGGTTCACAGATACGCAGTATTTT. Amino acid sequence: CASSFEGGFTDTQYF.

The rearrangement links TRBV15 to TRBJ1-3, with unresolved D. Germline CDR1 is LNHNV and CDR2 is YYDKDF (reference sequence). The V end lost 0 bases, the J end lost 0 bases, and 6 bases lay between the germline ends. This CDR3 has 15 amino acids. The CDR3 DNA sequence: TGTGCCACCAGCAGAGACTTATCCTCTGGAAACACCATATATTTT. Translated: CATSRDLSSGNTIYF.

This chain connects TRBV19 to TRBJ1-4, with TRBD1 matching over 8 bases. Germline lookup yields CDR1 LNHDA and CDR2 SQIVND (reference sequence). V was clipped by 6 bases and J by 1 base; unmatched bases: 4. The CDR3 runs to 15 residues. The CDR3 region is CASRDRDGTNEKLFF. The CDR3, as DNA: TGTGCCAGTAGGGACAGGGATGGAACTAATGAAAAACTGTTTTTT.

DNA for the CDR3: TGTGCCAGCAGCGTAGACCGGACATCTGGGGCCAACGTCCTGACTTTC. It specifies CASSVDRTSGANVLTF. This chain links TRBV9 with TRBJ2-6; TRBD1 is a possible D gene (5 bases). Looked up from germline, CDR1 is SGDLS and CDR2 is YYNGEE. The CDR3 totals 16 residues. The V and J ends lost 0 bases and 1 base respectively, with 8 bases between them.

This clone appeared once. This rearrangement joins TRBV5-6 to TRBJ2-3; TRBD2 agrees at 9 bases. Losses at the gene ends were 0 bases for V and 5 bases for J; bases not matched to a gene: 7. CDR1 SGHDT and CDR2 YYEEEE come from the germline V gene. The CDR3 spans 16 residues. CDR3 in DNA: TGTGCCAGCAGCTTGGTTCTAGCGGGGCGAGGAGATACGCAGTATTTT. This gives the protein CASSLVLAGRGDTQYF.

The chain joins TRBV28 to TRBJ2-4, with 7 nucleotides matching TRBD1. Germline assignment: CDR1 MDHEN and CDR2 SYDVKM. There are 14 residues in the CDR3. J was trimmed by 0 bases and V by 10 bases; bases with no gene match: 6. CDR3 in amino acids: CATTGQLAKNIQYF. CDR3 bases: TGTGCCACCACGGGACAGTTAGCCAAAAACATTCAGTACTTC.

This chain connects TRBV5-6 to TRBJ2-1; TRBD1 matches at 7 bases. Looked up from germline, CDR1 is SGHDT and CDR2 is YYEEEE. V trimming: 6 bases; J trimming: 5 bases; junction bases outside the gene matches: 8. The CDR3 contains 14 residues. DNA of the CDR3: TGTGCCAGCAACTACCGGGACAGAGACAATGAGCAGTTCTTC. This gives the protein CASNYRDRDNEQFF. Together with reference TRBV5-6 and TRBJ2-1, the CDR3 gives the full variable domain: DAGVTQSPTHLIKTRGQQVTLRCSPKSGHDTVSWYQQALGQGPQFIFQYYEEEERQRGNFPDRFSGHQFPNYSSELNVNALLLGDSALYLCASNYRDRDNEQFFGPGTRLTVL.

The chain uses TRBV9 and TRBJ2-5, with 13 bases fitting TRBD2. Germline V lookup: CDR1 SGDLS, CDR2 YYNGEE. The junction had 7 bases not matched to a gene; V was cut back by 3 bases and J by 5 bases. The CDR3 contains 16 residues. The CDR3 protein is CASSARLAGGRETQYF. The CDR3 coding sequence is TGTGCCAGCAGCGCCAGACTAGCGGGGGGCCGGGAGACCCAGTACTTC.

This chain links TRBV4-2 with TRBJ2-3; 8 bases fit TRBD1. CDR3 length: 19 residues. V was pared by 3 bases and J by 3 bases, with 17 bases of the junction left unmatched. CDR1 LGHNA and CDR2 YNFKEQ come from the germline V gene. The CDR3 spells CASSHPGTGPSRGTDTQYF. CDR3 DNA sequence: TGTGCCAGCAGCCACCCCGGGACAGGCCCCTCCAGAGGGACAGATACGCAGTATTTT.

The chain has TRBV9 and TRBJ2-1; 8 bases match TRBD1. CDR3 length: 15 residues. CDR1 is SGDLS and CDR2 is YYNGEE in the germline V gene. J gave up 8 bases and V 4 bases, and 11 bases lay outside the gene matches. This CDR3 is CASSTRAGGTYEQFF. The DNA of the CDR3 is TGTGCCAGCAGCACACGCGCAGGGGGCACCTATGAGCAGTTCTTC.

The J gene is TRBJ1-2, the V gene TRBV19, with D possibly TRBD1 on 6 matching bases. Germline V gene sequence: CDR1 LNHDA, CDR2 SQIVND (reference sequence). The CDR3 totals 13 residues. With 5 bases removed from V and 8 bases from J, the gap between germline ends came to 15 bases. CDR3 protein: CASSPTTGSGYTF. CDR3 DNA sequence: TGTGCCAGTAGTCCCACCACAGGGAGCGGCTACACCTTC.

The gene calls are TRBV7-2 and TRBJ2-3; 9 positions agree with TRBD2. The CDR3 extends over 16 amino acids. V lost 1 base and J lost 5; bases outside the gene matches: 7. The germline V gene has CDR1 SGHTA and CDR2 FQGNSA. The CDR3 DNA reads as TGTGCCAGCAGCTTAGTGGGACTAGCAATGGGAGATACGCAGTATTTT. Translation gives CASSLVGLAMGDTQYF.

The chain joins TRBV11-2 to TRBJ2-7; 8 bases are shared with TRBD1. Germline loops: CDR1 SGHAT, CDR2 FQNNGV. V was clipped by 5 bases and J by 2 bases; unmatched bases: 11. The CDR3 is 16 amino acids. In nucleotides, the CDR3 is TGTGCCAGCAGCCGAACTCTGACAGGGGAAGCCTACGAGCAGTACTTC. This encodes CASSRTLTGEAYEQYF.

The chain joins TRBV27 to TRBJ2-3, with 8 bases fitting TRBD1. With 6 bases clipped from V and 2 bases from J, the junction kept 1 base outside the gene matches. The germline V gene has CDR1 MNHEY and CDR2 SMNVEV (reference sequence). There are 13 residues in the CDR3. The CDR3 sequence: CASRQGATDTQYF. CDR3 in DNA: TGTGCCAGCAGGCAGGGGGCCACAGATACGCAGTATTTT.

The gene calls are TRBV29-1 and TRBJ2-7; 10 bases line up with TRBD1. The germline V gene encodes CDR1 SQVTM and CDR2 ANQGSEA. After removal of 4 bases from V and 6 bases from J, the junction contained 3 bases not matched to a gene. The CDR3 runs 12 residues. CDR3 protein: CSVGQGASEQYF. CDR3 nucleotides: TGCAGCGTTGGACAGGGGGCGAGCGAGCAGTACTTC.

The chain couples TRBV18 to TRBJ2-5; TRBD1 matches at 9 bases. Germline loops: CDR1 KGHSH, CDR2 LQKENI. Trimming took 2 bases from V and 4 from J; bases not matched to a gene: 8. The CDR3 is 16 amino acids. CDR3 loop: CASSPNTGTGLETQYF. CDR3 nucleotides: TGTGCCAGCTCACCAAATACCGGGACAGGGCTAGAGACCCAGTACTTC.

The V gene is TRBV30, the J gene TRBJ2-3, with a weak D call TRBD1 (5 bases). The CDR3 consists of 12 residues. Looked up from germline, CDR1 is GTSNPN and CDR2 is SVGIG (reference sequence). Between the trimmed V and J ends, which lost 4 bases and 1 base, there was a span of 6 bases. The DNA for the CDR3 is TGTGCCTGGAAGACAGGCACAGATACGCAGTATTTT. Translation gives CAWKTGTDTQYF.